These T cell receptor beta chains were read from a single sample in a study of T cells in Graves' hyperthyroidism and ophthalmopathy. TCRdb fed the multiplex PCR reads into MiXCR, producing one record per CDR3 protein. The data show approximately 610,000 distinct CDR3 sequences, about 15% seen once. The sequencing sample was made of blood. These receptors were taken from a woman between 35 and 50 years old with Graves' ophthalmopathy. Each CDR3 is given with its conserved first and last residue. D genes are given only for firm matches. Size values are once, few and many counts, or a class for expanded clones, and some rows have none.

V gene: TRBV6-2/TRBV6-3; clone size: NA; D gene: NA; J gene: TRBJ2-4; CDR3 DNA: TGTGCCAGCAGTTGGGGCAAAAACAAAAACATTCAGTACTTC; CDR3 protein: CASSWGKNKNIQYF
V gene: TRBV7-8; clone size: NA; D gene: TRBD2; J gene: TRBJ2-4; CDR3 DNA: TGTGCCAGCAGGGTAAGGCGGGAGGTCCGCATTCAGTACTTC; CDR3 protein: CASRVRREVRIQYF
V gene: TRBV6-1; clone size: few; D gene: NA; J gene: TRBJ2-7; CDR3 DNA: TGTGCCAGCAGTGGAGGACCCTTTAATCCCCCTGTCCACGAGCAGTACTTC; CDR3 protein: CASSGGPFNPPVHEQYF
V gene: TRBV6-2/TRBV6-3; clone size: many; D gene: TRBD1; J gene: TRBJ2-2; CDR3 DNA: TGTGCCAGCACCCGGACAGGGTGGGGCACCGGGGAGCTGTTTTTT; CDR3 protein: CASTRTGWGTGELFF
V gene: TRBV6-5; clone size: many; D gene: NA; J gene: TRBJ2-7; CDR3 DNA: TGTACCAGCAGCTCCCCGAGGGGCTCCTACGAGCAGTACTTC; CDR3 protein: CTSSSPRGSYEQYF
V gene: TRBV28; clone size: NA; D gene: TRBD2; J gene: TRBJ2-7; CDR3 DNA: TGTGCCAGCAGTTTTCGATTGACTAGCGGGAGAAACGAGCAGTACTTC; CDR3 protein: CASSFRLTSGRNEQYF
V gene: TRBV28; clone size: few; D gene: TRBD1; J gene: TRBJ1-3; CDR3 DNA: TGTGCCAGCAGTTTCTCCCTACGACGGGACAGGGAAGCTGGAAACACCATATATTTT; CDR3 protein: CASSFSLRRDREAGNTIYF
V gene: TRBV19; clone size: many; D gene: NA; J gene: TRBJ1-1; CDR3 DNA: TGTGCCAGTGGGAGGGTACAGAACACTGAAGCTTTCTTT; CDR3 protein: CASGRVQNTEAFF
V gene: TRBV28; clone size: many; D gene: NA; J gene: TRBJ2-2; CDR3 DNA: TGTGCCAGCAGAGAAGCGAACACCGGGGAGCTGTTTTTT; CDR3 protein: CASREANTGELFF
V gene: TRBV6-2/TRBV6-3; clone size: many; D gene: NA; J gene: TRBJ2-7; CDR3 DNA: TGTGCCAGCAGTTACGGCCCCAGCGGGTTTCCCGAGCAGTACTTC; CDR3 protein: CASSYGPSGFPEQYF
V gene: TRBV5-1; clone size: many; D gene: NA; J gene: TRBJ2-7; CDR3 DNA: TGCGCCAGCAGCTTGATGACACCTCACTACGAGCAGTACTTC; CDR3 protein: CASSLMTPHYEQYF
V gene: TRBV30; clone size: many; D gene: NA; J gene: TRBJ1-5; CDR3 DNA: TGTGCCTGGAGCCAGACAGGCAATCAGCCCCAGCATTTT; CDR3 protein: CAWSQTGNQPQHF
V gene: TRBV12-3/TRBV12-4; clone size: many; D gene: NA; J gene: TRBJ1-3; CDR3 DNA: TGTGCCAGCAGTTTGGGGGTTGGAAACACCATATATTTT; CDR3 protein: CASSLGVGNTIYF
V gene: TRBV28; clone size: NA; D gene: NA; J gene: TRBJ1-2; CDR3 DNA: TGTGCCAGCAGTTTAATGCCAGGACCCTCCTATGGCTACACCTTC; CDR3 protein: CASSLMPGPSYGYTF
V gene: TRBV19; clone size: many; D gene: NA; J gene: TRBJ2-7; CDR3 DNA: TGTGCCAGTAGTACCGATCCCCTCTCCTACGAGCAGTACTTC; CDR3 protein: CASSTDPLSYEQYF
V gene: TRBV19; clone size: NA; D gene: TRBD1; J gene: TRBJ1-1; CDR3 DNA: TGTGCCAGTAGTCTAGGACAGGGGGCTATTGGGCTGAACACTGAAGCTTTCTTT; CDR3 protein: CASSLGQGAIGLNTEAFF
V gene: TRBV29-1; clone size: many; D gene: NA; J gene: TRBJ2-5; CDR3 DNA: TGCAGCGTTGCAAACCCGGGGGATGAGACCCAGTACTTC; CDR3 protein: CSVANPGDETQYF
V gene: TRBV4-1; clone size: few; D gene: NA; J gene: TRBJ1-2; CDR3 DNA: TGCGCCAGCAGCCAGACAGCAATAGGCTCCTATGGCTACACCTTC; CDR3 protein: CASSQTAIGSYGYTF